A single sample gave rise to the 27 T cell receptor beta chains below, sequenced in a study of CD8+CD57+ T cells in acquired aplastic anemia. The authors sequenced patients whose flow cytometry had shown CD8+CD57+ cell expansion. Template material for TCR beta VDJ and CDR3 profiling consisted of genomic DNA. TCRdb fed the reads into MiXCR, producing one record per CDR3 protein. The sample has around 200,000 distinct CDR3 sequences; about half are singletons. The specimen sequenced was sorted CD4+, CD8+, or CD8+CD57+ T cells (not recorded which) from PBMCs. Source of these receptors: a human donor with aplastic anemia.

In its sample, this clonotype was seen many times. The chain has TRBV20-1 and TRBJ2-2; D is undetermined. Trimming left V 2 bases short and J 0 bases short, with 13 bases between. CDR1 DFQATT and CDR2 SNEGSKA come from the germline V gene (reference sequence). The CDR3 length is 16 residues. This chain's CDR3 is CSARSLYTANTGELFF. Here the CDR3 DNA reads TGCAGTGCTAGATCCCTTTATACCGCGAACACCGGGGAGCTGTTTTTT.

The V gene is TRBV14, the J gene TRBJ2-5, with TRBD1 matching 8 bases. This CDR3 has 13 residues. Germline V gene lookup returns CDR1 SGHDN and CDR2 FVKESK. V dropped 6 bases and J dropped 4; count of bases not matched to a gene: 4. CDR3 protein: CASRRDRGETQYF. Here the CDR3 DNA reads TGTGCCAGCAGACGCGACAGGGGAGAGACCCAGTACTTC.

There are many counts of this clonotype. The genes are TRBV7-9 and TRBJ2-7; D might be TRBD1 (5 bases). There are 13 residues in the CDR3. In germline, CDR1 is SEHNR, CDR2 FQNEAQ (reference sequence). The germline V and J ends were trimmed by 6 bases and 2 bases, with 11 bases remaining between them. The CDR3 loop is CASSPTGPYEQYF. For the CDR3, the DNA is TGTGCCAGCAGTCCTACAGGACCCTACGAGCAGTACTTC. Based on the CDR3 plus reference TRBV7-9 and TRBJ2-7, the full variable domain is DTGVSQNPRHKITKRGQNVTFRCDPISEHNRLYWYRQTLGQGPEFLTYFQNEAQLEKSRLLSDRFSAERPKGSFSTLEIQRTEQGDSAMYLCASSPTGPYEQYFGPGTRLTVT.

This clonotype has at least ten counts. V is TRBV6-1 and J is TRBJ2-5; weak D call: TRBD1 (7 bases). The CDR3 covers 15 residues. Germline CDR1 reads MNHNS; CDR2 reads SASEGT. Deletions cut 3 bases from V and 5 bases from J, with 16 bases between. CDR3 nucleotides: TGTGCCAGCAGTGACAGGGGGGCTGGAGCGGAGACCCAGTACTTC. This codes for CASSDRGAGAETQYF.

The DNA for the CDR3 is TGTGCCAGTAGTATCGGGGGCGGGGCCTACGAGCAGTACTTC. Encoded protein: CASSIGGGAYEQYF. This chain connects TRBV19 to TRBJ2-7, with D perhaps matching TRBD1 or TRBD2 (6 bases each). Germline V CDR1 and CDR2: LNHDA, SQIVND (reference sequence). V lost 3 bases to trimming and J lost 2 bases, with 11 bases between them. This CDR3 comprises 14 residues.

The gene calls are TRBV9 and TRBJ2-2; D gene uncertain. V shed 3 bases and J shed 1 base, with 1 base lying between them. The CDR3 has 12 amino acids. Germline loops: CDR1 SGDLS, CDR2 YYNGEE. CDR3 nucleotides: TGTGCCAGCAGCGGGAACACCGGGGAGCTGTTTTTT. This sequence encodes CASSGNTGELFF.

J is TRBJ2-2 and V is TRBV20-1, with a tentative D call TRBD2 (5 bases). This CDR3 has 15 amino acids. Germline V gene sequence: CDR1 DFQATT, CDR2 SNEGSKA (reference sequence). V was pared by 3 bases and J by 0 bases, with 11 bases between. The CDR3 coding sequence is TGCAGTGCTAGGCGAGGGCAGTCGAACACCGGGGAGCTGTTTTTT. Its translation: CSARRGQSNTGELFF.

The V call is TRBV7-9, the J call TRBJ1-1; the match to TRBD1 covers 7 bases. The CDR3 is 13 amino acids. V lost 0 bases, J lost 9 bases, and 4 bases stayed unmatched. CDR1 is SEHNR and CDR2 is FQNEAQ in the germline V gene (reference sequence). For the CDR3, the DNA is TGTGCCAGCAGCTTAGCTGTGACAGGGAAAGCTTTCTTT. Protein sequence: CASSLAVTGKAFF.

This clonotype was seen more than once but under ten times. The gene calls are TRBV7-9 and TRBJ1-2, with D unresolved. The CDR3 runs to 14 residues. The V gene's germline CDR1 is SEHNR and CDR2 FQNEAQ (reference sequence). The V end lost 1 base, the J end lost 3 bases, and 9 bases lay between the germline ends. The CDR3 coding sequence is TGTGCCAGCAGCTTAGAAGCTAGGGACTATGGCTACACCTTC. This encodes CASSLEARDYGYTF.

This clonotype came up many times. The chain is built from TRBV11-1 and TRBJ1-2, with TRBD1 matching over 8 bases. This CDR3 comprises 16 residues. From germline, CDR1 is SGHAT and CDR2 FQDESV (reference sequence). J was trimmed by 2 bases and V by 5 bases; bases with no gene match: 10. The CDR3 sequence is CASSPSSTGGNYGYTF. In DNA, the CDR3 is TGTGCCAGCAGCCCCTCCTCCACAGGGGGGAACTATGGCTACACCTTC.

The chain combines TRBV19 with TRBJ1-6, with no clear D. V lost 6 bases to trimming and J lost 7 bases, with 19 bases between them. The CDR3 has 16 residues. The germline V gene encodes CDR1 LNHDA and CDR2 SQIVND (reference sequence). The CDR3 region has the DNA TGTGCCAGTAGGTGGCAGGACTACGATTTGAATTCACCCCTCCACTTT. It codes for CASRWQDYDLNSPLHF.

The chain recombines TRBV6-4 with TRBJ2-1; tentatively, D is TRBD1 or TRBD2 (7 bases each). The CDR3 has 14 residues. The V gene's germline CDR1 is MRHNA and CDR2 SNTAGT. Trimming cost V 5 bases and J 4 bases, with 12 bases left between them. This CDR3 reads CASSPGGAYNEQFF. CDR3 coding DNA: TGTGCCAGCAGTCCAGGGGGGGCATACAATGAGCAGTTCTTC.

This clonotype was counted ten times or more. The chain couples TRBV5-4 to TRBJ1-6, with TRBD1 matching over 7 bases. Per germline, CDR1 SGHNT and CDR2 YYREEE (reference sequence). This CDR3 region has 16 residues. Trimming at V came to 1 base and at J to 3 bases, leaving 4 bases not matched to a gene. CDR3 coding DNA: TGTGCCAGCAGCTTGTACAGGGGAAACTATAATTCACCCCTCCACTTT. This encodes CASSLYRGNYNSPLHF.

This clonotype was seen a handful of times. The chain employs TRBV7-8 and TRBJ2-5; TRBD1 is a possible D gene (6 bases). CDR3 length: 14 residues. Germline values: CDR1 SGHVS, CDR2 FQNEAQ. Trimming shortened V by 5 bases and J by 1 base, and 11 bases separated the two germline ends. The CDR3 loop reads CASSPMGAQETQYF. CDR3 DNA sequence: TGTGCCAGCAGCCCCATGGGGGCCCAAGAGACCCAGTACTTC.

Worth noting for this clonotype: A much larger clone lies one base from this, so it may be a read error. The chain carries TRBV5-1 and TRBJ2-1, with D tentatively TRBD2 (5 bases). This CDR3 region has 16 residues. V dropped 3 bases and J dropped 4 bases, with 17 bases sitting between them. From germline, CDR1 is SGHRS and CDR2 YFSETQ. The DNA of the CDR3 is TGCGCCAGCAGCTCGGATTCGGGATCAAGGTACAATGAGCAGTTCTTC. Translation: CASSSDSGSRYNEQFF. Full variable domain (outside the CDR3, taken from reference TRBV5-1 and TRBJ2-1): KAGVTQTPRYLIKTRGQQVTLSCSPISGHRSVSWYQQTPGQGLQFLFEYFSETQRNKGNFPGRFSGRQFSNSRSEMNVSTLELGDSALYLCASSSDSGSRYNEQFFGPGTRLTVL.

CDR3 loop: CASRMDRVGNQPQHF. As DNA, the CDR3 is TGTGCCAGTAGGATGGACAGGGTGGGCAATCAGCCCCAGCATTTT. The chain recombines TRBV19 with TRBJ1-5; 8 nucleotides match TRBD1. V shed 6 bases, J shed 2 bases, and the junction held 6 bases outside the gene matches. This CDR3 is built from 15 residues. Looked up from germline, CDR1 is LNHDA and CDR2 is SQIVND (reference sequence).

This clonotype showed up many times. This may arise from a read error, as a much more abundant clone is one base away. Since no conserved phenylalanine or tryptophan closes the CDR3, a read error is the likely cause. This rearrangement joins TRBV15 to TRBJ1-6; TRBD1 agrees at 9 bases. The junction had 7 bases not matched to a gene; V was cut back by 5 bases and J by 5 bases. This CDR3 contains 16 residues. Germline-derived CDR1 and CDR2 are LNHNV and YYDKDF (reference sequence). The CDR3 nucleotides read TGTGCCACCAGCGGGCAACAGGGGGCGGATAATTCACCCCTCCACCTT. Translated: CATSGQQGADNSPLHL.

J is TRBJ2-5 and V is TRBV10-3, with TRBD1 as a possible D gene (7 bases). The CDR3 consists of 14 residues. Germline CDR1 reads ENHRY; CDR2 reads SYGVKD. Deletions cut 6 bases from V and 4 bases from J, with 15 bases between. CDR3 amino acids: CAIRGVQGGETQYF. The CDR3 DNA is TGTGCCATCAGAGGGGTCCAGGGGGGAGAGACCCAGTACTTC.

This clonotype was detected only a few times. The chain employs TRBV29-1 and TRBJ2-7; TRBD2 might be the D (6 bases). CDR3 length equals 12 residues. Per germline, CDR1 SQVTM and CDR2 ANQGSEA. CDR3 amino acids: CTITPGAYEQYF. For the CDR3, the DNA is TGCACCATCACCCCGGGAGCCTACGAGCAGTACTTC.

Turning to this clonotype: With a much larger clone just one base away, this may be a read error. The chain recombines TRBV5-1 with TRBJ1-1; D is undetermined. Trimming stripped 0 bases from V and 4 bases from J, with 13 bases between. CDR1 and CDR2 (germline): SGHRS, YFSETQ. This CDR3 is built from 15 residues. This CDR3 is CASSLAVGRATEAFF. The CDR3 nucleotides are TGCGCCAGCAGCTTGGCGGTGGGGAGGGCCACTGAAGCTTTCTTT.

Many counts were recorded for this clonotype. V is TRBV11-2 and J is TRBJ2-3; 14 positions match TRBD2. Looked up from germline, CDR1 is SGHAT and CDR2 is FQNNGV. The CDR3 length is 18 residues. Trimming at V came to 4 bases and at J to 0 bases, leaving 6 bases not matched to a gene. The CDR3 DNA sequence: TGTGCCAGCAGCTCGGGACTAGCGGGGGCCAAGAGCACAGATACGCAGTATTTT. The encoded protein is CASSSGLAGAKSTDTQYF.

This clonotype was observed a single time. The V call is TRBV19, the J call TRBJ2-6; D possibly corresponds to TRBD1 (6 bases). V lost 6 bases and J lost 3, with 12 bases in between. The CDR3 consists of 15 residues. From germline, CDR1 is LNHDA and CDR2 SQIVND (reference sequence). The CDR3 region is CASSIDRHGANVLTF. In DNA form, the CDR3 reads TGTGCCAGTAGCATCGACAGGCATGGGGCCAACGTCCTGACTTTC.

This clonotype was observed many times. J is TRBJ1-1 and V is TRBV20-1; D is unresolved. The CDR3 is made up of 10 amino acids. Germline V lookup: CDR1 DFQATT, CDR2 SNEGSKA (reference sequence). Trimming pared 6 bases from V and 7 bases from J, leaving 9 bases between. The CDR3 protein is CSARTYEAFF. The CDR3, as DNA: TGCAGTGCGAGGACCTATGAAGCTTTCTTT.

The J gene is TRBJ1-2, the V gene TRBV18, with a possible D match to TRBD1 (5 bases). Trimming took off 2 bases at V and 0 bases at J, with 10 bases between the two ends. The germline V gene encodes CDR1 KGHSH and CDR2 LQKENI. CDR3 length: 15 amino acids. The CDR3 here is CASSPTGASNYGYTF. The DNA for the CDR3 is TGTGCCAGCTCACCAACAGGTGCTTCTAACTATGGCTACACCTTC.

The chain employs TRBV7-6 and TRBJ2-1; no firm D call. Germline assignment: CDR1 SGHVS and CDR2 FNYEAQ. V was shortened by 5 bases and J by 9 bases, with 11 bases between the two germline ends. CDR3 size: 12 residues. The DNA of the CDR3 is TGTGCCAGCAGCCCTGTGTTGGGTGAGCAGTTCTTC. Residues: CASSPVLGEQFF. Variable domain in full (rest from reference TRBV7-6 and TRBJ2-1): GAGVSQSPRYKVTKRGQDVALRCDPISGHVSLYWYRQALGQGPEFLTYFNYEAQQDKSGLPNDRFSAERPEGSISTLTIQRTEQRDSAMYRCASSPVLGEQFFGPGTRLTVL.

The chain combines TRBV3-1 with TRBJ2-7, with a possible D match to TRBD2 (6 bases). Trimming removed 4 bases at V and 4 bases at J, with 14 bases between. CDR1 is LGHDT, CDR2 YNNKEL, per germline (reference sequence). The CDR3 spans 14 residues. In DNA, the CDR3 is TGTGCCAGCAGCCTTCAGTCGGGAGTGTACGAGCAGTACTTC. Translation gives CASSLQSGVYEQYF.

The chain carries TRBV11-1 and TRBJ1-3; TRBD1 matches at 7 bases. The CDR3 loop spans 16 amino acids. The J segment lost 4 bases and the V segment lost 5 bases, leaving 11 bases of the junction unmatched. CDR1 and CDR2 (germline): SGHAT, FQDESV (reference sequence). The CDR3 region has the DNA TGTGCCAGCAGCCCCGCAGACAGGGTTTCGGGAAACACCATATATTTT. Encoded protein: CASSPADRVSGNTIYF. Full variable domain (rest looked up from reference TRBV11-1 and TRBJ1-3): EAEVAQSPRYKITEKSQAVAFWCDPISGHATLYWYRQILGQGPELLVQFQDESVVDDSQLPKDRFSAERLKGVDSTLKIQPAELGDSAMYLCASSPADRVSGNTIYFGEGSWLTVV.